The rows below give T cell receptor beta chains drawn from one sample of a study of shared clonotypes between healthy human individuals. TCRdb's table, derived via immunoSEQ multiplex PCR, lists solely in-frame clones and lacks some. The table includes more than 1 million clones, about 80% detected once. Input material: memory CD4+ T cells from PBMCs. These receptors were collected from a man aged 18 to 29 in good health. Some clones in this sample may be carry-over from other donors' samples. CDR3s include the opening cysteine and the closing phenylalanine or tryptophan. Each record gives: clone size, D gene, J gene, V gene, CDR3 protein, CDR3 DNA. D genes are given only for firm matches. Clone size, where shown, is once, few, many, or a class for clones that have expanded.

clone_size: NA
d_call: NA
j_call: TRBJ1-3
v_call: TRBV5-1
cdr3_aa: CASSSGLDNTIYF
cdr3_nt: TGCGCCAGCAGCTCGGGGCTTGATAACACCATATATTTT

clone_size: NA
d_call: NA
j_call: TRBJ2-3
v_call: TRBV9
cdr3_aa: CASSVREGGRGTDTQYF
cdr3_nt: TGTGCCAGCAGCGTAAGGGAAGGGGGGCGCGGGACAGATACGCAGTATTTT

clone_size: NA
d_call: NA
j_call: TRBJ1-3
v_call: TRBV6-6
cdr3_aa: CASTSRPTGAGDTIYF
cdr3_nt: TGTGCCAGCACCTCCAGACCCACAGGTGCTGGGGACACCATATATTTT

clone_size: NA
d_call: TRBD2
j_call: TRBJ2-7
v_call: TRBV9
cdr3_aa: CASSVGGTSGRREQYF
cdr3_nt: TGTGCCAGCAGCGTGGGAGGGACTAGCGGGAGGAGGGAGCAGTACTTC

clone_size: NA
d_call: TRBD1
j_call: TRBJ2-7
v_call: TRBV6-5
cdr3_aa: CASSYSRQGPYEQYF
cdr3_nt: TGTGCCAGCAGTTACTCGAGACAGGGTCCCTACGAGCAGTACTTC

clone_size: NA
d_call: NA
j_call: TRBJ1-2
v_call: TRBV6-1
cdr3_aa: CASSEQERLGYTF
cdr3_nt: TGTGCCAGCAGTGAACAGGAACGGCTCGGCTACACCTTC

clone_size: NA
d_call: NA
j_call: TRBJ2-7
v_call: TRBV28
cdr3_aa: CASRSPQAFEQYF
cdr3_nt: TGTGCCAGCCGGTCACCTCAGGCGTTCGAGCAGTACTTC

clone_size: NA
d_call: NA
j_call: TRBJ1-1
v_call: TRBV9
cdr3_aa: CASSVEGRGWTEAFF
cdr3_nt: TGTGCCAGCAGCGTAGAGGGACGAGGGTGGACTGAAGCTTTCTTT

clone_size: once
d_call: TRBD1
j_call: TRBJ2-5
v_call: TRBV6-5
cdr3_aa: CASSPRGLNSETQYF
cdr3_nt: TGTGCCAGCAGTCCCAGGGGGCTTAATTCGGAGACCCAGTACTTC

clone_size: once
d_call: NA
j_call: TRBJ2-2
v_call: TRBV7-6
cdr3_aa: CASSPGTQNTGELFF
cdr3_nt: TGTGCCAGCAGCCCCGGGACCCAGAACACCGGGGAGCTGTTTTTT

clone_size: NA
d_call: NA
j_call: TRBJ1-4
v_call: TRBV5-1
cdr3_aa: CASSSSFPAATNEKLFF
cdr3_nt: TGCGCCAGCAGCTCCTCTTTTCCCGCTGCAACTAATGAAAAACTGTTTTTT

clone_size: NA
d_call: TRBD1
j_call: TRBJ1-2
v_call: TRBV19
cdr3_aa: CASSTVQGNYGYTF
cdr3_nt: TGTGCCAGTAGTACAGTACAGGGGAACTATGGCTACACCTTC

clone_size: NA
d_call: NA
j_call: TRBJ1-1
v_call: TRBV5-6
cdr3_aa: CASSLITGSATEAFF
cdr3_nt: TGTGCCAGCAGCTTAATTACAGGGTCGGCCACTGAAGCTTTCTTT

clone_size: NA
d_call: TRBD1
j_call: TRBJ2-5
v_call: TRBV18
cdr3_aa: CASSRGTRTGEKTQYF
cdr3_nt: TGTGCCAGCTCACGAGGAACACGGACAGGGGAAAAGACCCAGTACTTC

clone_size: NA
d_call: NA
j_call: TRBJ1-1
v_call: TRBV10-2
cdr3_aa: CASTVGNTEAFF
cdr3_nt: TGCGCCAGCACGGTGGGGAACACTGAAGCTTTCTTT

clone_size: NA
d_call: NA
j_call: TRBJ2-7
v_call: TRBV21-1
cdr3_aa: CASSLWRTDQHRDEQYF
cdr3_nt: TGTGCCAGCAGCCTTTGGAGGACAGACCAACATAGGGATGAGCAGTACTTC

clone_size: NA
d_call: NA
j_call: TRBJ1-4
v_call: TRBV7-9
cdr3_aa: CASSLGGAGGATNEKLFF
cdr3_nt: TGTGCCAGCAGCCTCGGGGGTGCGGGAGGTGCAACTAATGAAAAACTGTTTTTT

clone_size: once
d_call: NA
j_call: TRBJ2-2
v_call: TRBV5-1
cdr3_aa: CASSSYGALNTGELFF
cdr3_nt: TGCGCCAGCAGCTCATACGGGGCCCTGAACACCGGGGAGCTGTTTTTT